This T cell receptor beta chain was sequenced in a study of CD8 T cells in Susac syndrome. The study sequenced TCR beta in blood CD8+ and CD4+ T cells. The authors reverse transcribed 0.5 to 1 ug RNA with random hexamers. The TCR beta CDR3 was amplified by immunoSEQ multiplex PCR across 54 Vbeta, 13 Jbeta. MiXCR, applied by TCRdb to the immunoSEQ multiplex PCR reads, yields one record per CDR3 protein. The sample carries around 280,000 distinct CDR3 sequences, roughly 94% recorded once. The origin of this receptor is a human donor with multiple sclerosis. The sample consisted of CD4+ T cells from PBMCs.

The CDR3 nucleotides read TGTGCCAGCATGGGGCACTCCCGGTCTGGAACGCAGTATTTT. This gives the protein CASMGHSRSGTQYF. V and J are TRBV12-3 or TRBV12-4 and TRBJ2-3, with D tentatively TRBD1 (5 bases). With 7 bases removed from V and 9 bases from J, the gap between germline ends came to 20 bases. The CDR3 is made up of 14 amino acids.